The rows below give T cell receptor beta chains drawn from one sample of a study of shared clonotypes between healthy human individuals. Sequencing was performed with immunoSEQ multiplex PCR; in TCRdb, only in-frame clones are kept and a portion is missing. The profile covers some 2 million clones, with about 95% appearing a single time and 1.2% taken by the ten largest. The sequenced sample consisted of naive CD8+ T cells sorted from blood. The receptors come from a man aged 18-30 years in good health. Each CDR3 is given with its conserved first and last residue. The order of the fields is V gene, D gene, CDR3 length, J gene, CDR3 protein. D genes are given only for firm matches.

>TRBV28|TRBD2|16|TRBJ2-1
CASSLWVAGRANEQFF
>TRBV19|.|12|TRBJ1-1
CASIGQYTEAFF
>TRBV27|TRBD1|18|TRBJ2-1
CASSLALLGQGLSNEQFF
>TRBV7-8|.|15|TRBJ2-1
CASSSLELRYNEQFF
>TRBV10-2|.|11|TRBJ1-1
CASSPGLEAFF
>TRBV6-5|.|16|TRBJ1-6
CASSYSTGGKRSPLHF
>TRBV7-6|.|14|TRBJ2-1
CASSFKGGRDEQFF
>TRBV18|.|15|TRBJ2-7
CASSPPRLSSYEQYF
>TRBV9|.|14|TRBJ2-2
CASSSYLAGGELFF
>TRBV9|TRBD1|17|TRBJ2-3
CASSVAGTGAVTDTQYF
>TRBV13|.|14|TRBJ2-5
CASSLAGVMETQYF
>TRBV19|TRBD1|15|TRBJ2-1
CASTPGTAAYNEQFF
>TRBV6-5|.|13|TRBJ1-2
CASSYSTDYGYTF
>TRBV2|.|14|TRBJ1-2
CASSERFNEYGYTF
>TRBV4-1|.|14|TRBJ1-1
CASSQDPKGVEAFF
>TRBV4-1|.|16|TRBJ2-7
CASSQGPSGLPYEQYF
>TRBV10-2|.|15|TRBJ2-7
CASSESDRKPYEQYF
>TRBV4-1|TRBD2|18|TRBJ2-7
CASSQKDLRGRAGYEQYF
>TRBV7-9|TRBD1|16|TRBJ1-3
CASSLIGQGRGNTIYF
>TRBV6-5|.|13|TRBJ1-6
CASSYARGSPLHF
>TRBV6-5|.|13|TRBJ2-2
CASSYPYTGELFF
>TRBV27|.|14|TRBJ2-1
CASSLNPVFNEQFF
>TRBV27|.|14|TRBJ2-7
CASSLRGTDYEQYF
>TRBV7-8|.|12|TRBJ1-1
CATTSWETEAFF
>TRBV6-5|TRBD1|15|TRBJ2-7
CASSRLQGDPYEQYF
>TRBV13|TRBD2|16|TRBJ2-1
CASSPRVAGGRDEQFF
>TRBV2|.|12|TRBJ1-5
CASGGSEQPQHF
>TRBV4-1|.|13|TRBJ1-6
CASSQEGKSPLHF
>TRBV27|.|15|TRBJ1-1
CASSLIGGFDTEAFF